The 15 T cell receptor beta chains presented below share a single source sample, sequenced in a study of molecular identifiers for immune sequencing clone quantification. TCRdb reprocessed the PCR reads via MiXCR and lists one record per CDR3 protein. The data hold some 89,000 distinct CDR3 sequences, with 24% observed a single time. The sample comprised naive CD8+ T cells from blood, with Jurkat cell RNA spiked in. Subset: FACS-sorted CD8+CD4-CCR7+CD45RA+ naive T cells. The source of these receptors is a human donor in good health. Some libraries in this study had Jurkat cell RNA spiked in.

This clonotype was detected ten times or more. V usage is TRBV7-9 and J usage is TRBJ2-7, with 14 nucleotides matching TRBD2. J was trimmed by 4 bases and V by 5 bases; bases with no gene match: 7. Germline CDR1 SEHNR, CDR2 FQNEAQ (reference sequence). The CDR3 is 16 amino acids. The CDR3 DNA follows: TGTGCCAGCAGCACGACTAGCGGGAGGGCCTGGTACGAGCAGTACTTC. Translated, it gives CASSTTSGRAWYEQYF.

Remarks on this clonotype: Being one base from a much bigger clone, this may be a read error. In this CDR3 the conserved last residue, phenylalanine or tryptophan, is missing, so a read error is likely. The rearrangement links TRBV29-1 to TRBJ2-7, with D possibly TRBD1 on 5 matching bases. The length of the CDR3 is 13 residues. Trimming pared 4 bases from V and 5 bases from J, leaving 15 bases between. From germline, CDR1 is SQVTM and CDR2 ANQGSEA. Here the CDR3 reads CSVAPGSLNEQYL. CDR3 DNA sequence: TGCAGCGTTGCCCCAGGGTCTCTGAACGAGCAGTACCTC.

This clonotype was counted many times. The chain couples TRBV18 to TRBJ2-7; D is undetermined. CDR1 and CDR2 from the germline V gene are KGHSH and LQKENI. The V end lost 5 bases, the J end lost 9 bases, and 17 bases lay between the germline ends. The CDR3 length is 13 residues. In nucleotides, the CDR3 is TGTGCCAGCTCAGGGCGAATGGACCCGGGGCAGTACTTC. Amino acid sequence: CASSGRMDPGQYF.

This clonotype was observed a few times. V gene TRBV3-1 combines with J gene TRBJ1-1; 8 bases align to TRBD1. The CDR3 length is 17 residues. V was pared by 3 bases and J by 2 bases, with 11 bases of the junction left unmatched. Germline CDR1 LGHDT, CDR2 YNNKEL (reference sequence). CDR3 protein: CASSHTWDRPLNTEAFF. DNA of the CDR3: TGTGCCAGCAGCCACACATGGGACAGGCCCCTCAACACTGAAGCTTTCTTT.

This clonotype came up many times. V gene TRBV10-2 combines with J gene TRBJ2-3, with 14 positions matching TRBD2. After removal of 4 bases from V and 5 bases from J, the junction contained 5 bases not matched to a gene. Germline V CDR1 and CDR2: WSHSY, SAAADI. This CDR3 comprises 16 residues. CDR3 in DNA: TGCGCCAGCAGTGGGACCGGGACTAGCGGGGGAGATACGCAGTATTTT. This encodes CASSGTGTSGGDTQYF.

This clonotype was found many times. J is TRBJ2-7 and V is TRBV27; TRBD2 might be the D (6 bases). Deletions cut 1 base from V and 4 bases from J, with 11 bases between. There are 14 residues in the CDR3. The germline gives CDR1 MNHEY, CDR2 SMNVEV (reference sequence). The CDR3 bases are TGTGCCAGCAGTTTATTGGGGGGTTTGTACGAGCAGTACTTC. It codes for CASSLLGGLYEQYF.

This clonotype was seen a handful of times. The chain has TRBV12-3 or TRBV12-4 and TRBJ2-7; D might be TRBD1 or TRBD2, each matching 5 bases. The CDR3 length is 12 residues. Trimming removed 6 bases at V and 6 bases at J, with 12 bases between. The CDR3 loop is CASRFSGGEQYF. In DNA form, the CDR3 reads TGTGCCAGCAGGTTCTCTGGGGGCGAGCAGTACTTC.

This clonotype was counted a few times. A much more abundant neighbour one base away suggests this may be a read error. The V gene is TRBV2, the J gene TRBJ2-7; 9 bases map to TRBD2. Germline trimming cut 8 bases from V and 3 bases from J; bases unmatched to any gene: 8. Germline CDR1 SNHLY, CDR2 FYNNEI. The CDR3 sequence is 14 residues long. The CDR3 region has the DNA TGTGCCAGCCTGGAACGCGGGGGGGTCTACGAGCAGTACTTC. This translates into CASLERGGVYEQYF.

With regard to this clonotype: The conserved closing phenylalanine or tryptophan is absent in this CDR3, likely reflecting a read error. The V call is TRBV6-2 or TRBV6-3, the J call TRBJ2-7, with 9 bases identical to TRBD2. There are 14 residues in the CDR3. Germline V CDR1 and CDR2: MNHEY, SVGEGT. The J segment lost 5 bases and the V segment lost 4 bases, leaving 6 bases of the junction unmatched. CDR3 DNA sequence: TGTGCCAGCAGTTTGGCGGGAGGGCCCCACGAGCAGTACTCC. Translation: CASSLAGGPHEQYS.

Concerning this clonotype: This may be a read error, as it is one base from a much larger clone. The V gene is TRBV18, the J gene TRBJ2-5, with 8 bases identical to TRBD2. The CDR3 extends over 15 amino acids. From germline, CDR1 is KGHSH and CDR2 LQKENI. DNA for the CDR3: TGTGCCAGCACTGATACTAGCGGATATGGAGAGGCCCAGTACTTC. It yields the protein CASTDTSGYGEAQYF.

This clonotype has ten or more counts. For the CDR3, the DNA is TGTGCCAGCAGTTACAACCGGCTTACAGCCTACAATGAGCAGTTCTTC. It encodes CASSYNRLTAYNEQFF. V and J are TRBV6-5 and TRBJ2-1; D is ambiguous. This CDR3 is built from 16 residues. The germline V and J ends were trimmed by 2 bases and 2 bases, with 13 bases remaining between them. CDR1 is MNHEY and CDR2 is SVGAGI in the germline V gene.

The sample holds a few counts of this clonotype. The chain links TRBV11-1 to TRBJ2-6; no clear D. This CDR3 is built from 13 residues. Germline-derived CDR1 and CDR2 are SGHAT and FQDESV (reference sequence). Trimming shortened V by 7 bases and J by 1 base, and 5 bases separated the two germline ends. CDR3 residues: CASIASGANVLTF. The DNA of the CDR3 is TGTGCCAGCATCGCGTCTGGGGCCAACGTCCTGACTTTC.

As concerns this clonotype: At one of its ends the junction is not consistent with the germline gene, which may arise from a read error. The rearrangement uses TRBV27 and TRBJ1-1, with a tentative D call TRBD1 (5 bases). This CDR3 has 14 amino acids. CDR1 MNHEY and CDR2 SMNVEV come from the germline V gene (reference sequence). The CDR3 loop is CASTPDSRWTEASF. Written as DNA, the CDR3 is TGTGCCAGCACCCCCGACAGTAGGTGGACTGAAGCTTCCTTT.

As for this clonotype: Here the CDR3 omits its conserved ending phenylalanine or tryptophan, so a read error is the likely source. This chain connects TRBV18 to TRBJ2-2; possible D gene TRBD2, 6 bases. Germline CDR1 KGHSH, CDR2 LQKENI. The CDR3 is 14 amino acids. CDR3 in DNA: TGTGCCGGCTCACCAGGGACGGAGGGACGGGTGCTGTTTTCT. Protein sequence: CAGSPGTEGRVLFS.

With regard to this clonotype: A much larger clone differs by one base, so this may be a read error. J is TRBJ2-2 and V is TRBV5-1; unclear D gene. Germline V gene data show CDR1 as SGHRS and CDR2 as YFSETQ. CDR3 length equals 16 residues. Trimming cost V 4 bases and J 3 bases, with 16 bases left between them. CDR3 region: CASSGVGGVYTGELFF. DNA for the CDR3: TGCGCCAGCAGCGGTGTCGGCGGAGTGTACACCGGGGAGCTGTTTTTT.